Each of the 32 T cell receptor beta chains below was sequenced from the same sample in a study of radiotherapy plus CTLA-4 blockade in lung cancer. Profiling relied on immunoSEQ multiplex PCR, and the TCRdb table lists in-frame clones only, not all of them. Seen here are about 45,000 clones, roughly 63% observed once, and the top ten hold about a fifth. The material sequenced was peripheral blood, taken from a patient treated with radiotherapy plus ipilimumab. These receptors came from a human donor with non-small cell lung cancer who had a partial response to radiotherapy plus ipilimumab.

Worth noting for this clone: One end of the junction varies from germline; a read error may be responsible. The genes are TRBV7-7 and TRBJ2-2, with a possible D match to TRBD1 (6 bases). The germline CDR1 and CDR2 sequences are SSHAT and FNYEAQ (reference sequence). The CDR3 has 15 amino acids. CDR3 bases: TGTGCTAGCAGCGGCAGGGGCAGGGGTACCGGGGAGCTGTTTTTT. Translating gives CASSGRGRGTGELFF. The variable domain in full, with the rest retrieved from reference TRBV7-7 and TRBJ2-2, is GAGVSQSPRYKVTKRGQDVTLRCDPISSHATLYWYQQALGQGPEFLTYFNYEAQPDKSGLPSDRFSAERPEGSISTLTIQRTEQRDSAMYRCASSGRGRGTGELFFGEGSRLTVL.

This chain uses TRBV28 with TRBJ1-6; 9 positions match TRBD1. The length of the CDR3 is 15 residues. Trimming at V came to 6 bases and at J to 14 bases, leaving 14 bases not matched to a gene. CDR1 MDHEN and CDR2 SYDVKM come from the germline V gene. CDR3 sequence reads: CASSPGDRALLTLHF. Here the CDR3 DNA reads TGTGCCAGCAGCCCGGGGGACAGGGCTCTTTTAACCCTCCACTTT.

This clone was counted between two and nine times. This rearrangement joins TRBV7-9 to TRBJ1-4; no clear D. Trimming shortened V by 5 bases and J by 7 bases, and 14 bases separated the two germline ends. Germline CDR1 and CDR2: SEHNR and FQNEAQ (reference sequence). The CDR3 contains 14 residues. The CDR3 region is CASSPWMGSEKLFF. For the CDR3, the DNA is TGTGCCAGCAGCCCGTGGATGGGGAGTGAAAAACTGTTTTTT.

CDR3 DNA sequence: TGTGCCAGCAGCCCGACCAGTCTCGCAGGGATGAACACTGAAGCTTTCTTT. Protein: CASSPTSLAGMNTEAFF. The chain has TRBV7-9 and TRBJ1-1, with D possibly being TRBD1 (5 bases). The V and J ends lost 5 bases and 0 bases respectively, with 19 bases between them. The CDR3 extends over 17 amino acids. Germline V gene data show CDR1 as SEHNR and CDR2 as FQNEAQ (reference sequence).

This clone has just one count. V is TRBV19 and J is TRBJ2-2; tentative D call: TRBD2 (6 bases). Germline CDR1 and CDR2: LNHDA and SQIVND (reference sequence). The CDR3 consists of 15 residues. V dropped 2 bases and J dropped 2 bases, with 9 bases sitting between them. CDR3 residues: CASSINGLNTGELFF. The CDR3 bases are TGTGCCAGTAGTATAAACGGACTAAACACCGGGGAGCTGTTTTTT.

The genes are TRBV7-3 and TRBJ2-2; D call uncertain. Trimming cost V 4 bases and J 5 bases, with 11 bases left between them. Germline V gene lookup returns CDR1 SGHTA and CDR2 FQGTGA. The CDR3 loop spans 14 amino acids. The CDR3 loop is CASSWASGTGELFF. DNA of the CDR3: TGTGCCAGCAGCTGGGCCTCCGGAACCGGGGAGCTGTTTTTT.

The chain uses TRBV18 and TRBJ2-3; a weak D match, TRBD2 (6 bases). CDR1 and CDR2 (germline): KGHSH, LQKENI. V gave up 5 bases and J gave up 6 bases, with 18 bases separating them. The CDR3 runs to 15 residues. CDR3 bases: TGTGCCAGCTCAGAACTGGGACTGGCACAGGATACGCAGTATTTT. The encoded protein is CASSELGLAQDTQYF.

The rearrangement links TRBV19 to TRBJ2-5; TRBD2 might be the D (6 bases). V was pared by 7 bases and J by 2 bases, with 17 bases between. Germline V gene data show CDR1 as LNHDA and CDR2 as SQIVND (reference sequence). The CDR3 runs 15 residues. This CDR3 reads CASKRRGAGQETQYF. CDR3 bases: TGTGCCAGTAAGAGACGGGGAGCGGGTCAAGAGACCCAGTACTTC.

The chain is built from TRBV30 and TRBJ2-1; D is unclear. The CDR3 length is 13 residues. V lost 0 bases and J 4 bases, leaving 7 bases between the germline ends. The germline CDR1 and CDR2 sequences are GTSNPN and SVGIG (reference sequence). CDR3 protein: CAWSVESYNEQFF. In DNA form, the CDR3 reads TGTGCCTGGAGTGTAGAGTCATACAATGAGCAGTTCTTC.

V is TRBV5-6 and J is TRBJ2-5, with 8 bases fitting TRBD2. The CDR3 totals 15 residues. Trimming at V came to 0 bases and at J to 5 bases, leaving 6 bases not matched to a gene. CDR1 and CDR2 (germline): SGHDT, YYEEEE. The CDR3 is CASSLVAGGRETQYF. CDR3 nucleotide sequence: TGTGCCAGCAGCTTGGTGGCGGGGGGCAGGGAGACCCAGTACTTC.

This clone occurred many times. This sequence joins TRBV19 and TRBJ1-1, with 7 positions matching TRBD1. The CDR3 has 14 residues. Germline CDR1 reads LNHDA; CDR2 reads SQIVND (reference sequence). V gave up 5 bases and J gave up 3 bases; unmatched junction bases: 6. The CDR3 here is CASSVRQGDTEAFF. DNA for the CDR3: TGTGCCAGTAGTGTTCGACAGGGTGACACTGAAGCTTTCTTT.

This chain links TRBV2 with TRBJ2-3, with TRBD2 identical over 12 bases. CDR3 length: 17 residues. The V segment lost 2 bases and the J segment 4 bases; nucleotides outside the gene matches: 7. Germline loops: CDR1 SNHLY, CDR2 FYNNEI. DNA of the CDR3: TGTGCCAGCAGTGAACTCCCTAGCGGGAGGGCTTCAGATACGCAGTATTTT. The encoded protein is CASSELPSGRASDTQYF.

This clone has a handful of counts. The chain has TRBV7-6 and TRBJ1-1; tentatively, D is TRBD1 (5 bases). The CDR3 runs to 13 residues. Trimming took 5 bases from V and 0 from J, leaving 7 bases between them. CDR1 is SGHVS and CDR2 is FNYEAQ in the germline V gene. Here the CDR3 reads CASSRDLNTEAFF. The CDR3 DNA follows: TGTGCCAGCAGCCGGGACTTGAACACTGAAGCTTTCTTT.

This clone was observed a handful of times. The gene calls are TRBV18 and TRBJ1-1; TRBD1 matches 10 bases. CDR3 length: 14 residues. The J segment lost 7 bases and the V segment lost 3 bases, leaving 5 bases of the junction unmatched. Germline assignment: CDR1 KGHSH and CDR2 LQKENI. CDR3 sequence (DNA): TGTGCCAGCTCACCGGGGGACAGGGGAGGTGAAGCTTTCTTT. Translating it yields CASSPGDRGGEAFF.

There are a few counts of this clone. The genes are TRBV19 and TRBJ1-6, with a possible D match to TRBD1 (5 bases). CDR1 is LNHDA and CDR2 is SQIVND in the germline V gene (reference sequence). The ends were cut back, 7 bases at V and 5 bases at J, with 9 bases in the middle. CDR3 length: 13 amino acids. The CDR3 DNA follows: TGTGCCAGTAATGGCAGGGATAATTCACCCCTCCACTTT. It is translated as CASNGRDNSPLHF.

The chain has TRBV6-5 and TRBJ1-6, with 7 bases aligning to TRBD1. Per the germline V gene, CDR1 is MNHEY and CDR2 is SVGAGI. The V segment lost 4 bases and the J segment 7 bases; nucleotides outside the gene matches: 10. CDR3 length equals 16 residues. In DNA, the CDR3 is TGTGCCAGCAGTTCCAGACAGACAGGGCGGAATTCACCCCTCCACTTT. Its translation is CASSSRQTGRNSPLHF.

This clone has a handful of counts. Here the CDR3 reads CASSNDQPQHF. CDR3 nucleotide sequence: TGTGCCAGCTCCAATGATCAGCCCCAGCATTTT. J is TRBJ1-5 and V is TRBV6-6; D is ambiguous. CDR3 length: 11 residues. In germline, CDR1 is MNHNY, CDR2 SVGAGI (reference sequence). V lost 8 bases to trimming and J lost 5 bases, with 7 bases between them.

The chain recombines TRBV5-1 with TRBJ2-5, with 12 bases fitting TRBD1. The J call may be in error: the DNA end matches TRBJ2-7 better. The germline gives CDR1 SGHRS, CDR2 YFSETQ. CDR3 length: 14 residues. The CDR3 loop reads CASSSGQGANEQYF. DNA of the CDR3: TGCGCCAGCAGCTCGGGACAGGGGGCCAACGAGCAGTACTTC.

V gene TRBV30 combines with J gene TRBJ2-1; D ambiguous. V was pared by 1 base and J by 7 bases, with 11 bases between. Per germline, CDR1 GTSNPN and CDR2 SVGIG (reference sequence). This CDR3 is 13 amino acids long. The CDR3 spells CAWSDLRLNEQFF. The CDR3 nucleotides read TGTGCCTGGAGTGACCTCCGACTTAATGAGCAGTTCTTC.

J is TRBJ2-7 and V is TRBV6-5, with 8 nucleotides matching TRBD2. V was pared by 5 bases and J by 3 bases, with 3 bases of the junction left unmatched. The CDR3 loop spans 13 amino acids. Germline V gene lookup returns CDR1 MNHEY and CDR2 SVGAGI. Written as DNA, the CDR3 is TGTGCCAGCAGTAATAGCGGGGTCTACGAGCAGTACTTC. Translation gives CASSNSGVYEQYF.

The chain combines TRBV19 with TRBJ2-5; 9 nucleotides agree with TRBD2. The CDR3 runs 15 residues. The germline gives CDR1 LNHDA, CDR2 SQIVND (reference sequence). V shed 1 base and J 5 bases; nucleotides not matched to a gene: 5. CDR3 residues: CASSIVRGRAETQYF. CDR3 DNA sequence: TGTGCCAGTAGTATAGTACGCGGGAGGGCCGAGACCCAGTACTTC.

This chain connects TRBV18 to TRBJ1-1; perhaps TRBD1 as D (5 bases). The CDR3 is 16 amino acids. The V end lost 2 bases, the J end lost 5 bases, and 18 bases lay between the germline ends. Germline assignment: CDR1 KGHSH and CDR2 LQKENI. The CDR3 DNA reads TGTGCCAGCTCACCAATCTTTAGCGGGGCCGAGACTGAAGCTTTCTTT. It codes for CASSPIFSGAETEAFF.

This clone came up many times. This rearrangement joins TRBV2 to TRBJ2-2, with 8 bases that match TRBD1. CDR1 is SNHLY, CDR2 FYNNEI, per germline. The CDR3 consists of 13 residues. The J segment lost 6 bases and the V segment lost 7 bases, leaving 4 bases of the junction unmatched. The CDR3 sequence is CASTTTGAGELFF. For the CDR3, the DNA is TGTGCCAGCACTACGACAGGGGCCGGGGAGCTGTTTTTT.

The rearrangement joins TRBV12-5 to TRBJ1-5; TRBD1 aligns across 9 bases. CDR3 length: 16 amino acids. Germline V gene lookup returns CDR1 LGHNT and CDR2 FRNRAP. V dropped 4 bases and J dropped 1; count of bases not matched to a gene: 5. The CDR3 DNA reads TGTGCTAGTGGTTCGGGACAGGGAGTAAGCAATCAGCCCCAGCATTTT. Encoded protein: CASGSGQGVSNQPQHF.

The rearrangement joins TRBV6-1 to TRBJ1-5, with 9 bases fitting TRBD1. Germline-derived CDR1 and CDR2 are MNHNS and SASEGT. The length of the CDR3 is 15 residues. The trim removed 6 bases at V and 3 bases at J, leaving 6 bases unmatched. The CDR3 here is CASSRTGENNQPQHF. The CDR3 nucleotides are TGTGCCAGCAGCCGGACAGGGGAGAACAATCAGCCCCAGCATTTT.

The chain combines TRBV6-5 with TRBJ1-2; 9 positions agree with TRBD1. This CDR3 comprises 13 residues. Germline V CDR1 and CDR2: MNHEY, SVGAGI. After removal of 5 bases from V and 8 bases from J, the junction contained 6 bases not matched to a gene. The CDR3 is CASSPQGATGYTF. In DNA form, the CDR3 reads TGTGCCAGCAGTCCACAGGGGGCAACGGGCTACACCTTC.

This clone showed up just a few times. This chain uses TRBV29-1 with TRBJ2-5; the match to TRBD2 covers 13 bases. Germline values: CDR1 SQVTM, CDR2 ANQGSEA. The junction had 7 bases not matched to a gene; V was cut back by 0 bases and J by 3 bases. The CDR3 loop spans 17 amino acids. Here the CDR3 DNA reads TGCAGCGTTGAAGATCGACTAACTAGCGGGAGGGAAGAGACCCAGTACTTC. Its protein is CSVEDRLTSGREETQYF.

The CDR3 DNA reads as TGTGCCTGGAGTGTAGGGAGCGGGGGGGGGCGGAATACGCAGTATTTT. Protein sequence: CAWSVGSGGGRNTQYF. The J gene is TRBJ2-3, the V gene TRBV30, with TRBD2 matching over 10 bases. This CDR3 region has 16 residues. Germline V gene data show CDR1 as GTSNPN and CDR2 as SVGIG (reference sequence). V lost 0 bases, J lost 7 bases, and 10 bases stayed unmatched.

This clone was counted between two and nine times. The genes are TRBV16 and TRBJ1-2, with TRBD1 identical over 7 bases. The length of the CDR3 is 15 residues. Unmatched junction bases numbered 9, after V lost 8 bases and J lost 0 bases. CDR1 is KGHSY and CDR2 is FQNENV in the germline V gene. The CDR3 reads CASQIYDRANYGYTF. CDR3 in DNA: TGTGCCAGCCAAATCTACGACAGGGCTAACTATGGCTACACCTTC.

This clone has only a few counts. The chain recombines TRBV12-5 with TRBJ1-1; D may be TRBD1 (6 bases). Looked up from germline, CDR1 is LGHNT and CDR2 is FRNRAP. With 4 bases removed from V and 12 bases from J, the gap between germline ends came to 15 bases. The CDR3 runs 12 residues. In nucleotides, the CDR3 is TGTGCTAGTGGTTCTGACAGCGGGACAACTTTCTTT. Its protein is CASGSDSGTTFF.

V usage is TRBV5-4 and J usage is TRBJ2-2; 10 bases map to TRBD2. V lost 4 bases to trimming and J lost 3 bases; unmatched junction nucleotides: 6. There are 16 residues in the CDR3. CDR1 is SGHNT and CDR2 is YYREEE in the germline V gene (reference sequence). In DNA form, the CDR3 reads TGTGCCAGCAGCGCGCCTAGCGGGGGCGACACCGGGGAGCTGTTTTTT. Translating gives CASSAPSGGDTGELFF.

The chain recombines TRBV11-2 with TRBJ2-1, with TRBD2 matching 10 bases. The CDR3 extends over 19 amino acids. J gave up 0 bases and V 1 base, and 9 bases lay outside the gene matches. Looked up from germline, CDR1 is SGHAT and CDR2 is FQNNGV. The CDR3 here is CASSLGLAGRPSSYNEQFF. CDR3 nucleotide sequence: TGTGCCAGCAGCTTAGGACTAGCGGGCCGCCCAAGCTCCTACAATGAGCAGTTCTTC.